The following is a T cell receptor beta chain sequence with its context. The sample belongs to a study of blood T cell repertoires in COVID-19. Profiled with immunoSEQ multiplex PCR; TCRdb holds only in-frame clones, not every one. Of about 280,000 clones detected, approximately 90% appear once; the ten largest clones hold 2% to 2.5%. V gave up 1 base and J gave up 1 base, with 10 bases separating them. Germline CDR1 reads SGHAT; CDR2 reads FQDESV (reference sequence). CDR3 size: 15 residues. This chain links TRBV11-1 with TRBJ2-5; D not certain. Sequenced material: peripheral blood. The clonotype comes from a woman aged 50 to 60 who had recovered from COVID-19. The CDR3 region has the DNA TGTGCCAGCAGCTTAGGGGCACCCTCCCAAGAGACCCAGTACTTC. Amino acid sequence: CASSLGAPSQETQYF.